These 29 T cell receptor beta chains originate from one sample sequenced in a study of identical twins. MiXCR, run by TCRdb on the 5' RACE reads, gives a single entry per CDR3 protein. Of 640,000 or so distinct CDR3 sequences listed, 5.5% to 6.5% are singletons. Source material: naive T cells sorted from blood. The receptors shown here come from a man younger than 35 in good health.

The chain uses TRBV10-3 and TRBJ2-7; 8 bases match TRBD1. Unmatched junction bases numbered 15, after V lost 10 bases and J lost 4 bases. The CDR3 runs to 15 residues. CDR1 is ENHRY and CDR2 is SYGVKD in the germline V gene. The CDR3 spells CATAPRGQGMYEQYV. CDR3 bases: TGTGCCACCGCGCCCCGTGGACAGGGAATGTACGAGCAGTACGTC.

This clonotype was found once. Possible read error: a much larger clone is one base away. The V call is TRBV7-6, the J call TRBJ2-7, with unresolved D. The CDR3 runs 14 residues. CDR1 and CDR2 from the germline V gene are SGHVS and FNYEAQ. The CDR3: CASGPGLRSYKQYF. In nucleotides, the CDR3 is TGTGCCAGCGGTCCGGGTTTGAGGTCCTACAAGCAGTACTTC.

The chain is built from TRBV6-2 or TRBV6-3 and TRBJ1-5; D perhaps matches TRBD1 (6 bases). V was trimmed by 3 bases and J by 2 bases, leaving 17 bases between them. Germline V gene sequence: CDR1 MNHEY, CDR2 SVGEGT. This CDR3 is 17 amino acids long. The CDR3 DNA reads as TGTGCCAGCAGTTATGGCGGGGGCTTTACGGGCAATCAGCCCCAGCATTTT. It specifies CASSYGGGFTGNQPQHF.

This clonotype has at least ten counts. The V gene is TRBV5-1, the J gene TRBJ2-1, with D possibly called TRBD1 or TRBD2 (5 bases each). Germline CDR1 and CDR2: SGHRS and YFSETQ. The V end was cut by 3 bases, the J end by 0 bases, with 10 bases between. The CDR3 contains 15 residues. CDR3 in amino acids: CASSSEGYSYNEQFF. DNA of the CDR3: TGCGCCAGCAGCTCCGAGGGGTACTCCTACAATGAGCAGTTCTTC. Filled out from reference TRBV5-1 and TRBJ2-1, the complete variable domain reads KAGVTQTPRYLIKTRGQQVTLSCSPISGHRSVSWYQQTPGQGLQFLFEYFSETQRNKGNFPGRFSGRQFSNSRSEMNVSTLELGDSALYLCASSSEGYSYNEQFFGPGTRLTVL.

This chain connects TRBV18 to TRBJ2-1, with D unresolved. V dropped 0 bases and J dropped 8 bases, with 14 bases sitting between them. The CDR3 covers 15 residues. Germline V gene data show CDR1 as KGHSH and CDR2 as LQKENI. The CDR3 region has the DNA TGTGCCAGCTCACCACCAGAGAGCCCAAACGATGAGCAGTTCTTC. Translation gives CASSPPESPNDEQFF.

This chain connects TRBV20-1 to TRBJ2-7, with TRBD2 matching 9 bases. V trimming: 2 bases; J trimming: 2 bases; junction bases outside the gene matches: 13. The CDR3 is 17 residues long. Looked up from germline, CDR1 is DFQATT and CDR2 is SNEGSKA (reference sequence). CDR3 loop: CSARLAGVRERPYEQYF. The DNA of the CDR3 is TGCAGTGCTAGATTAGCGGGAGTTCGGGAGAGGCCCTACGAGCAGTACTTC.

This clonotype showed up many times. The chain has TRBV24-1 and TRBJ2-3, with D hard to call. The germline V gene encodes CDR1 KGHDR and CDR2 SFDVKD. V dropped 3 bases and J dropped 4 bases, with 7 bases sitting between them. The CDR3 length is 13 residues. The DNA for the CDR3 is TGTGCCACCAGTGATGGACGTGCAGATACGCAGTATTTT. It translates to CATSDGRADTQYF.

This chain joins TRBV27 and TRBJ2-5; no firm D call. V lost 7 bases, J lost 5 bases, and 8 bases lay in between. Germline CDR1 and CDR2: MNHEY and SMNVEV (reference sequence). CDR3 length: 11 amino acids. In DNA, the CDR3 is TGTGCCAGCAAAAAACAGGAGACCCAGTACTTC. It codes for CASKKQETQYF.

This clonotype was picked up a small number of times. The V call is TRBV11-2, the J call TRBJ2-1; 10 positions match TRBD1. Germline V gene sequence: CDR1 SGHAT, CDR2 FQNNGV. The trim removed 5 bases at V and 4 bases at J, leaving 5 bases unmatched. The CDR3 extends over 15 amino acids. CDR3 DNA sequence: TGTGCCAGCAGCCCCCGGGACAGGGGTTACAATGAGCAGTTCTTC. Its translation is CASSPRDRGYNEQFF. Full variable domain (rest looked up from reference TRBV11-2 and TRBJ2-1): EAGVAQSPRYKIIEKRQSVAFWCNPISGHATLYWYQQILGQGPKLLIQFQNNGVVDDSQLPKDRFSAERLKGVDSTLKIQPAKLEDSAVYLCASSPRDRGYNEQFFGPGTRLTVL.

This clonotype was observed at least ten times. The chain joins TRBV5-1 to TRBJ1-1, with D uncertain. The CDR3 contains 13 residues. Looked up from germline, CDR1 is SGHRS and CDR2 is YFSETQ. The V gene lost 5 bases and the J gene lost 1 base, with 9 bases spanning the gap. The CDR3 here is CASSFEQNTEAFF. CDR3 in DNA: TGCGCCAGCAGTTTTGAACAGAACACTGAAGCTTTCTTT.

The table lists this clonotype with many counts. The V and J genes are TRBV9 and TRBJ2-1; the D gene could be TRBD1 or TRBD2 (5 bases each). Germline V gene lookup returns CDR1 SGDLS and CDR2 YYNGEE. The germline V and J ends were trimmed by 3 bases and 6 bases, with 10 bases remaining between them. The CDR3 contains 13 residues. The CDR3 coding sequence is TGTGCCAGCAGCGGGGACGGTCCCAATGAGCAGTTCTTC. This codes for CASSGDGPNEQFF.

This chain joins TRBV4-2 and TRBJ2-7; tentatively, D is TRBD1 (5 bases). The V gene's germline CDR1 is LGHNA and CDR2 YNFKEQ. V was cut by 3 bases and J by 2 bases, with 20 bases left in between. The length of the CDR3 is 17 residues. The CDR3 DNA follows: TGTGCCAGCAGCCAGGAATCAGGGCTGCTGGGAACCTACGAGCAGTACTTC. It is translated as CASSQESGLLGTYEQYF.

In its sample, this clonotype was seen a few times. J is TRBJ1-5 and V is TRBV6-1; tentatively, D is TRBD1 (6 bases). The V gene lost 6 bases and the J gene lost 0 bases, with 15 bases spanning the gap. The germline V gene has CDR1 MNHNS and CDR2 SASEGT. This CDR3 contains 16 residues. The CDR3 is CASSSGTPYSNQPQHF. The CDR3 DNA follows: TGTGCCAGCAGCTCCGGGACACCTTATAGCAATCAGCCCCAGCATTTT.

This clonotype was seen only a few times. V is TRBV30 and J is TRBJ2-7; D is ambiguous. V lost 4 bases, J lost 0 bases, and 4 bases lay in between. Per the germline V gene, CDR1 is GTSNPN and CDR2 is SVGIG (reference sequence). The CDR3 consists of 11 residues. CDR3 nucleotides: TGTGCCTGGAAGGCCTCCTACGAGCAGTACTTC. Translated, it gives CAWKASYEQYF.

The gene calls are TRBV11-1 and TRBJ2-3; possible D gene TRBD2, 7 bases. The germline V gene has CDR1 SGHAT and CDR2 FQDESV (reference sequence). The length of the CDR3 is 12 residues. V lost 6 bases and J lost 4, with 8 bases in between. The CDR3 nucleotides are TGTGCCAGCAGGGGGGGGCCAGATACGCAGTATTTT. Translating it yields CASRGGPDTQYF.

V and J are TRBV12-3 or TRBV12-4 and TRBJ2-1; D perhaps matches TRBD2 (6 bases). CDR3 length: 15 amino acids. Between the trimmed V and J ends, which lost 6 bases and 7 bases, there was a span of 19 bases. CDR3 residues: CASRTTGTSDNEQFF. The CDR3 nucleotides read TGTGCCAGCAGGACTACCGGGACTTCTGATAATGAGCAGTTCTTC.

This clonotype showed up many times. For the CDR3, the DNA is TGCGCCAGCAGCCAAGTAGGGACTAGCACAGATACGCAGTATTTT. This gives the protein CASSQVGTSTDTQYF. The V call is TRBV4-1, the J call TRBJ2-3, with D possibly TRBD2 on 6 matching bases. V was shortened by 1 base and J by 0 bases, with 8 bases between the two germline ends. The CDR3 extends over 15 amino acids. The V gene's germline CDR1 is MGHRA and CDR2 YSYEKL.

Only a few counts were recorded for this clonotype. This sequence joins TRBV7-9 and TRBJ2-7; 10 nucleotides align to TRBD1. Losses at the gene ends were 7 bases for V and 3 bases for J; bases not matched to a gene: 6. The germline V gene encodes CDR1 SEHNR and CDR2 FQNEAQ (reference sequence). The CDR3 runs to 14 residues. This CDR3 reads CASTTGTGDYEQYF. CDR3 nucleotides: TGTGCCAGCACCACCGGGACAGGGGACTACGAGCAGTACTTC.

CDR3 nucleotide sequence: TGTGCCAGCAGCCCAACCGGGACAGTAACGTCCTACGAGCAGTACTTC. Protein: CASSPTGTVTSYEQYF. The chain uses TRBV7-9 and TRBJ2-7; 7 nucleotides match TRBD1. CDR3 length: 16 amino acids. Per the germline V gene, CDR1 is SEHNR and CDR2 is FQNEAQ (reference sequence). After removal of 5 bases from V and 1 base from J, the junction contained 11 bases not matched to a gene.

DNA of the CDR3: TGTGCCAGCAGCCCCTGGGAGGCGGGCGGTCAGCCCCAGCATTTT. Translating it yields CASSPWEAGGQPQHF. The V call is TRBV9, the J call TRBJ1-5, with D unclear. There are 15 residues in the CDR3. The ends were cut back, 4 bases at V and 6 bases at J, with 17 bases in the middle. CDR1 is SGDLS, CDR2 YYNGEE, per germline.

The V call is TRBV6-5, the J call TRBJ2-1, with 9 bases matching TRBD1. Trimming removed 8 bases from V and 8 bases from J; junction bases left unmatched: 13. Germline V gene data show CDR1 as MNHEY and CDR2 as SVGAGI. The CDR3 length is 15 residues. The CDR3 spells CASGLQGARGDEQFF. CDR3 DNA: TGTGCCAGCGGATTACAGGGGGCACGGGGAGATGAGCAGTTCTTC.

This clonotype was recorded a few times. This chain connects TRBV12-3 or TRBV12-4 to TRBJ1-1; TRBD1 is a possible D gene (5 bases). The germline V and J ends were trimmed by 6 bases and 4 bases, with 15 bases remaining between them. This CDR3 region has 14 residues. The CDR3 DNA reads as TGTGCCAGCAGCCTCCTTGGGGGAGGCACTGAAGCTTTCTTT. Its translation: CASSLLGGGTEAFF.

The sample holds many counts of this clonotype. The chain combines TRBV12-3 or TRBV12-4 with TRBJ1-4; perhaps TRBD1 as D (6 bases). Trimming stripped 7 bases from V and 10 bases from J, with 10 bases between. This CDR3 has 11 residues. The CDR3 is CASTQGRKLFF. As DNA, the CDR3 is TGTGCCAGCACCCAGGGGCGAAAACTGTTTTTT.

This clonotype was counted many times. The V and J genes are TRBV20-1 and TRBJ1-2, with 8 bases lining up with TRBD1. V lost 3 bases to trimming and J lost 6 bases; unmatched junction nucleotides: 6. The CDR3 covers 13 residues. From germline, CDR1 is DFQATT and CDR2 SNEGSKA (reference sequence). DNA of the CDR3: TGCAGTGCTAGTCTGGGGACAGGAGATGGCTACACCTTC. Its protein is CSASLGTGDGYTF.

In this sample, this clonotype turned up many times. In DNA, the CDR3 is TGTGCCAGCAGCTCCCGACTAGGACCCATCCATGAGCAGTTCTTC. Translation gives CASSSRLGPIHEQFF. The chain combines TRBV11-3 with TRBJ2-1, with D perhaps TRBD2 (6 bases). This CDR3 is 15 amino acids long. Trimming shortened V by 4 bases and J by 8 bases, and 18 bases separated the two germline ends. The germline V gene encodes CDR1 SGHNT and CDR2 YENEEA.

J is TRBJ1-1 and V is TRBV20-1; 7 nucleotides line up with TRBD1. This CDR3 contains 16 residues. The ends lost 2 bases at V and 3 bases at J; junction bases unmatched: 12. CDR1 is DFQATT and CDR2 is SNEGSKA in the germline V gene (reference sequence). DNA for the CDR3: TGCAGTGCTAGAAATATAGGGGGCGGGAAGTACACTGAAGCTTTCTTT. It specifies CSARNIGGGKYTEAFF.

The chain carries TRBV20-1 and TRBJ2-3, with no clear D. CDR3 length equals 14 residues. V lost 5 bases and J lost 4, with 16 bases in between. Germline V gene sequence: CDR1 DFQATT, CDR2 SNEGSKA (reference sequence). This CDR3 is CSAAHSSGADTQYF. The CDR3 DNA is TGCAGTGCTGCCCACTCCTCCGGAGCAGATACGCAGTATTTT.

Regarding this clonotype: Being one base from a much bigger clone, this may be a read error. This chain connects TRBV9 to TRBJ2-7; 8 bases align to TRBD2. There are 16 residues in the CDR3. Germline CDR1 reads SGDLS; CDR2 reads YYNGEE. After removal of 0 bases from V and 3 bases from J, the junction contained 8 bases not matched to a gene. The CDR3 DNA follows: TGTGCCAGCAGCGTAGAAGGGATAGCGGGAATCTACGAGCAGTACTTC. Encoded protein: CASSVEGIAGIYEQYF.

This clonotype came up many times. The V gene is TRBV5-1, the J gene TRBJ1-1; 8 nucleotides line up with TRBD1. In germline, CDR1 is SGHRS, CDR2 YFSETQ. The CDR3 has 14 amino acids. J lost 4 bases, V lost 5 bases, and 7 bases had no gene match. The DNA for the CDR3 is TGCGCCAGCAGGGCAGGGGGCGCGGGCACTGAAGCTTTCTTT. It translates to CASRAGGAGTEAFF.